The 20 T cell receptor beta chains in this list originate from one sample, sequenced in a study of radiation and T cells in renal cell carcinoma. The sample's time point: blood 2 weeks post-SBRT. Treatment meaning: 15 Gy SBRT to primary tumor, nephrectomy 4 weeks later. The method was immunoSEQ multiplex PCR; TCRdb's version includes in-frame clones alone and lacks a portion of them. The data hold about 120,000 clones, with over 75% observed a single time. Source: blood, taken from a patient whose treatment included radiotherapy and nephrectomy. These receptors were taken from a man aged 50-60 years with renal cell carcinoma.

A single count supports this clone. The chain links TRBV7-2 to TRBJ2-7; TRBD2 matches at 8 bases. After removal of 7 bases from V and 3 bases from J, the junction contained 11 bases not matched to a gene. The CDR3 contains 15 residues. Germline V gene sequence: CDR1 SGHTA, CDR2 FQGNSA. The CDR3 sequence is CASTPGGDFDYEQYF. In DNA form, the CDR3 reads TGTGCCAGCACCCCCGGGGGGGATTTCGACTACGAGCAGTACTTC. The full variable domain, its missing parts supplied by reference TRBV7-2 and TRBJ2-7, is GAGVSQSPSNKVTEKGKDVELRCDPISGHTALYWYRQSLGQGLEFLIYFQGNSAPDKSGLPSDRFSAERTGGSVSTLTIQRTQQEDSAVYLCASTPGGDFDYEQYFGPGTRLTVT.

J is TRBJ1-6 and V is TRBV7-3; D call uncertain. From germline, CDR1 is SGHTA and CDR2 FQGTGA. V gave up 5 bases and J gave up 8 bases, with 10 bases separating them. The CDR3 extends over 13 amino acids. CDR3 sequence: CASSPQRDSPLHF. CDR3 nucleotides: TGTGCCAGCAGCCCTCAGAGGGATTCACCCCTCCACTTT.

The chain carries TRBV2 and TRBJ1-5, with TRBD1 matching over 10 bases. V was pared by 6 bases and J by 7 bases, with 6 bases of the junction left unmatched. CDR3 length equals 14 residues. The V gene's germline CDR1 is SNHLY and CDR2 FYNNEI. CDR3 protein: CASREDRGLQPQHF. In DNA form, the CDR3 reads TGTGCCAGCAGGGAGGACAGGGGGTTACAGCCCCAGCATTTT.

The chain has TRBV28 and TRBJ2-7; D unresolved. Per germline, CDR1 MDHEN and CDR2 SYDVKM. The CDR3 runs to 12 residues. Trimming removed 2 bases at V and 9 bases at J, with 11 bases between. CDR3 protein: CASSLEKIGQYF. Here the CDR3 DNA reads TGTGCCAGCAGTTTAGAGAAGATCGGGCAGTACTTC.

The CDR3 nucleotides are TGTGCCAGCAGCCCGCAGGAAGGAGCCTACGAGCAGTACTTC. It translates to CASSPQEGAYEQYF. The chain is built from TRBV4-2 and TRBJ2-7; D gene uncertain. Germline loops: CDR1 LGHNA, CDR2 YNFKEQ. The CDR3 has 14 residues. The germline V and J ends were trimmed by 4 bases and 2 bases, with 12 bases remaining between them.

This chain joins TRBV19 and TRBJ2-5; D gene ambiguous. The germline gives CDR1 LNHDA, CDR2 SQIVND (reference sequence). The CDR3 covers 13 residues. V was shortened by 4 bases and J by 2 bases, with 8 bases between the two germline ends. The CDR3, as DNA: TGTGCCAGTAGTAAACGATGGCAAGAGACCCAGTACTTC. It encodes CASSKRWQETQYF.

CDR3: CASSPQPGDYGYTF. The CDR3, as DNA: TGCGCCAGCAGCCCCCAGCCGGGGGACTATGGCTACACCTTC. The chain joins TRBV5-1 to TRBJ1-2, with D perhaps TRBD1 (5 bases). Germline V gives CDR1 SGHRS, CDR2 YFSETQ. Deletions cut 4 bases from V and 3 bases from J, with 13 bases between. There are 14 residues in the CDR3.

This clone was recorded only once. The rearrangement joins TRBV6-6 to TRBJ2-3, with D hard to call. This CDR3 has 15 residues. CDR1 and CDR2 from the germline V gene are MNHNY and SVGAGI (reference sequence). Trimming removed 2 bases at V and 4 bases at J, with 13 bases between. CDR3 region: CASSYEPEYSDTQYF. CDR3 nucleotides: TGTGCCAGCAGTTACGAACCAGAGTACTCAGATACGCAGTATTTT.

The CDR3 loop is CASSPGGLTRTEAFF. In DNA, the CDR3 is TGTGCCAGCAGCCCGGGAGGATTAACGCGGACTGAAGCTTTCTTT. The chain couples TRBV7-2 to TRBJ1-1; D gene ambiguous. The CDR3 runs to 15 residues. V lost 5 bases, J lost 5 bases, and 18 bases lay in between. Germline CDR1 is SGHTA and CDR2 is FQGNSA.

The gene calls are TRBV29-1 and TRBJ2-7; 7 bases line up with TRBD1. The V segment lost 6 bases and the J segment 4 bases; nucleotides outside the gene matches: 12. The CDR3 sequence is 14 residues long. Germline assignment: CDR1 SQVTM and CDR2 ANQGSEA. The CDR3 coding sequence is TGCAGCGTATCCCCGACAGGGTGGAATTACGAGCAGTACTTC. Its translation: CSVSPTGWNYEQYF.

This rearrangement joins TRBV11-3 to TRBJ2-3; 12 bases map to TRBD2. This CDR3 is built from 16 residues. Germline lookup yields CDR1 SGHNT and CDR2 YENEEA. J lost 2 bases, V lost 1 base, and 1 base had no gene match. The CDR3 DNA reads TGTGCCAGCAGCTTAGGGACTAGCGGGGTCACAGATACGCAGTATTTT. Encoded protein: CASSLGTSGVTDTQYF.

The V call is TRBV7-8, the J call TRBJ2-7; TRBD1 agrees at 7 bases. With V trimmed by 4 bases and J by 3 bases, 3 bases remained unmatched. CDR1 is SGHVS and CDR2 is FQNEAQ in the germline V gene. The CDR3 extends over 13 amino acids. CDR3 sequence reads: CASSWGQFYEQYF. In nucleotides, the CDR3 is TGTGCCAGCAGCTGGGGACAGTTCTACGAGCAGTACTTC.

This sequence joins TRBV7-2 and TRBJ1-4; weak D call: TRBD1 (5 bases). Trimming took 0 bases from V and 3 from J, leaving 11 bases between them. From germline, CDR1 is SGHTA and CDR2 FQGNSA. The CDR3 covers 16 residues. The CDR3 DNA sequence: TGTGCCAGCAGCTTAGCGTCAGGGTTTTCTAATGAAAAACTGTTTTTT. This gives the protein CASSLASGFSNEKLFF.

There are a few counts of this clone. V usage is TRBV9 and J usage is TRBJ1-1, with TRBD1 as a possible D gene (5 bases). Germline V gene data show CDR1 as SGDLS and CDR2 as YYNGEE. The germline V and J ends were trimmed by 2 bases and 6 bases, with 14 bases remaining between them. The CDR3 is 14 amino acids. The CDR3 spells CASSVVQEESEAFF. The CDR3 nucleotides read TGTGCCAGCAGCGTGGTACAGGAGGAATCTGAAGCTTTCTTT.

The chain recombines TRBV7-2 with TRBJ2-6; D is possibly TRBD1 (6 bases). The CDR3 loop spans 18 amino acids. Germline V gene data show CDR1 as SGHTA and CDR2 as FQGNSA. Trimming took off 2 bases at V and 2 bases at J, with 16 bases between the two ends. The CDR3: CASSLIPGAPTGANVLTF. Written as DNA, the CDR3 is TGTGCCAGCAGCTTAATCCCAGGGGCCCCAACTGGGGCCAACGTCCTGACTTTC.

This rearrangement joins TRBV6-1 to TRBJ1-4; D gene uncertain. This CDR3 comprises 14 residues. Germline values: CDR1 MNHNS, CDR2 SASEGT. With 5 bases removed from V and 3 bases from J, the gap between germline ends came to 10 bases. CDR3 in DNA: TGTGCCAGCAGTCGAATTGGCGCTAATGAAAAACTGTTTTTT. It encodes CASSRIGANEKLFF.

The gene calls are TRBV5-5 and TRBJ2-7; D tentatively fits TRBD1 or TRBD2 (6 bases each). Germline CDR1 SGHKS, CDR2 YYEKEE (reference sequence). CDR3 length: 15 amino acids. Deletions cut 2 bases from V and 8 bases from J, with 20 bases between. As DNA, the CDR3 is TGTGCCAGCAGCTTCATGGGGGGCGAGATCGATAAGCAGTACTTC. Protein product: CASSFMGGEIDKQYF. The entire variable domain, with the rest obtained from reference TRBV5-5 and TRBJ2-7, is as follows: DAGVTQSPTHLIKTRGQQVTLRCSPISGHKSVSWYQQVLGQGPQFIFQYYEKEERGRGNFPDRFSARQFPNYSSELNVNALLLGDSALYLCASSFMGGEIDKQYFGPGTRLTVT.

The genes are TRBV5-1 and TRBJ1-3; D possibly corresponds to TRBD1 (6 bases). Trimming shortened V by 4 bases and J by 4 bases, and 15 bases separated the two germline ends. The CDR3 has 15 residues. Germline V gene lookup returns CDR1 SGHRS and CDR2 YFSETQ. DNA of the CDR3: TGCGCCAGCAGCCCAGGGGACGGATTCGGAAACACCATATATTTT. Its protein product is CASSPGDGFGNTIYF.

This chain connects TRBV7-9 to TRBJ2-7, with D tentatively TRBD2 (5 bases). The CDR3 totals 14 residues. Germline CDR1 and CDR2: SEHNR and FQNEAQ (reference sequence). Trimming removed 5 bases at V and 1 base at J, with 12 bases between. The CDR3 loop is CASSQDRESYEQYF. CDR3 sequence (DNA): TGTGCCAGCAGCCAAGACCGGGAATCCTACGAGCAGTACTTC.

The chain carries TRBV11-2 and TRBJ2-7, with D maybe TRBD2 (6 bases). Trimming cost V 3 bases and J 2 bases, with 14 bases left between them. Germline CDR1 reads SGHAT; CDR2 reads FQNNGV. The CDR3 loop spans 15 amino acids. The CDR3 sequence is CASSLGWGGAYEQYF. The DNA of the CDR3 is TGTGCCAGCAGCTTGGGTTGGGGCGGGGCCTACGAGCAGTACTTC.